The clone carrying this T cell receptor beta chain came up a few times. The antigen is unknown. This record belongs to a study of beta chain features in type 1 diabetes. Study overall: Sorted cells from all samples, numbering 107,917,701, were examined. General study results and limits: Naive, central memory and Treg TCRB repertoires appeared more alike in patients than in healthy donors.

The CDR3 loop spans 12 amino acids. Germline V gene data show CDR1 as SQVTM and CDR2 as ANQGSEA. V was pared by 7 bases and J by 4 bases, with 2 bases of the junction left unmatched. Isolated RNA was reverse transcribed in full, so expressed TCRB transcripts were sequenced. Roughly 3.4 million reads were obtained on average from naive, central memory and regulatory T cell samples. Clones were sequenced by immunoSEQ multiplex PCR, and TCRdb holds only the in-frame ones, with some missing. The sample has 200,000 to 250,000 clones; about 10% are singletons. Purity exceeded 98% in all sorted populations. The source of this sequence is a young woman in good health. The chain has TRBV29-1 and TRBJ1-4; 8 bases are a match to TRBD1. Sequenced input: naive CD4+ T cells from blood. CDR3 amino acids: CSATGDNEKLFF. The CDR3 DNA sequence: TGCAGCGCGACAGGGGATAATGAAAAACTGTTTTTT.